This T cell receptor (beta chain) appears in the sequencing data of a study of T cell repertoires in cytomegalovirus infection. Study-wide background: Public signatures in TCR beta pointed to CMV infection and matching HLA type. Study-level findings and limits: HLA-C-restricted CMV-specific TCR beta clonotypes were dominant in the ex vivo response.

V was trimmed by 1 base and J by 9 bases, leaving 22 bases between them. The CDR3 has 17 residues. In germline, CDR1 is LNHNV, CDR2 YYDKDF (reference sequence). One entry per CDR3 protein, called by TCRdb with MiXCR from the reads. The table lists around 440,000 distinct CDR3 sequences, approximately 10% of them singletons. In regard to this clonotype: Its antigen remains unidentified.

Sequencing was done on a sample of PBMCs. This TCR was sampled from a human donor in good health (CMV status not recorded). Some clones in this sample may be carry-over from other donors' samples. This chain uses TRBV15 with TRBJ2-1; the D gene is possibly TRBD2 (5 bases). The CDR3 sequence: CATSRGGALVRSTEQFF. Written as DNA, the CDR3 is TGTGCCACCAGCAGAGGGGGAGCGTTAGTCAGGTCGACTGAGCAGTTCTTC.